This T cell receptor (beta chain) originates from a study of cytomegalovirus exposure and HLA in healthy donors. On the study more broadly: Out of 350 to 400 genotyped donors, roughly 78% belonged to the Caucasian-associated ancestry cluster. Study findings and constraints: Later analysis associated a missense DCLRE1C variant with TCR beta V- and J-gene trimming. In a later analysis, at a false discovery rate of 0.05, under 20,000 TCR beta sequences matched HLA alleles.

Details on this clone: No antigen is known for it.

PCR employed 60 Vbeta and 13 Jbeta primers. The assay was immunoSEQ multiplex PCR, and TCRdb's table has in-frame clones only and misses some. Among about 200,000 clones listed, roughly 90% were seen once. The CDR3 contains 18 residues. The ends lost 4 bases at V and 0 bases at J; junction bases unmatched: 12. Germline loops: CDR1 SGHRS, CDR2 YFSETQ. This TCR was recovered from a woman in her 30s in good health and CMV-seronegative. The sample comprised PBMCs. This chain joins TRBV5-1 and TRBJ1-3, with 8 bases lining up with TRBD1. The CDR3 DNA follows: TGCGCCAGCAGCCAATGGACAGGGCGCCCTAGCTCTGGAAACACCATATATTTT. It is translated as CASSQWTGRPSSGNTIYF.